The 8 T cell receptor beta chains below come from one sample, sequenced in a study of blood T cell repertoires in COVID-19. The data were produced by immunoSEQ multiplex PCR, yet TCRdb's version contains in-frame clones alone and is incomplete. The sample consists of about 180,000 clones, 80% of them appearing once. Sequenced material: PBMCs or T cells enriched from blood (not recorded which). All receptors come from a man in his 60s who had been exposed to COVID-19.

The chain recombines TRBV5-1 with TRBJ2-3, with 7 bases fitting TRBD1. CDR3 length: 16 amino acids. Germline V gives CDR1 SGHRS, CDR2 YFSETQ. V dropped 5 bases and J dropped 0; count of bases not matched to a gene: 9. The CDR3 here is CASSSLRDRSTDTQYF. The CDR3 DNA reads TGCGCCAGCAGTTCGCTCCGGGACAGAAGCACAGATACGCAGTATTTT.

V is TRBV29-1 and J is TRBJ1-2; D gene uncertain. Trimming stripped 5 bases from V and 2 bases from J, with 9 bases between. CDR3 length: 12 residues. Germline V gene data show CDR1 as SQVTM and CDR2 as ANQGSEA. CDR3 DNA sequence: TGCAGCGTTCTAGAAGAAAACTATGGCTACACCTTC. This gives the protein CSVLEENYGYTF.

The chain has TRBV5-4 and TRBJ1-6, with 9 positions matching TRBD1. This CDR3 comprises 15 residues. V gave up 0 bases and J gave up 10 bases; unmatched junction bases: 5. CDR1 and CDR2 (germline): SGHNT, YYREEE (reference sequence). The CDR3 nucleotides are TGTGCCAGCAGCTTGGGTGGACAGGGGAGGTCACCCCTCCACTTT. It codes for CASSLGGQGRSPLHF.

The chain links TRBV4-1 to TRBJ2-3; D is undetermined. The CDR3 covers 14 residues. CDR1 is MGHRA and CDR2 is YSYEKL in the germline V gene. V lost 3 bases and J lost 4, with 11 bases in between. This CDR3 reads CASSHPAGPDTQYF. Written as DNA, the CDR3 is TGCGCCAGCAGCCACCCCGCTGGGCCAGATACGCAGTATTTT.

This chain uses TRBV7-2 with TRBJ1-6, with D possibly matching TRBD1 (5 bases). Germline CDR1 reads SGHTA; CDR2 reads FQGNSA. V was pared by 7 bases and J by 14 bases, with 27 bases between. This CDR3 region has 16 residues. In nucleotides, the CDR3 is TGTGCCAGCAACCCAGGGTGGGCACGGCGGCAGGAATCCCTCCACTTT. It codes for CASNPGWARRQESLHF.

The chain couples TRBV18 to TRBJ2-7, with TRBD1 matching over 7 bases. The V gene's germline CDR1 is KGHSH and CDR2 LQKENI. The CDR3 covers 14 residues. V shed 2 bases and J 2 bases; nucleotides not matched to a gene: 3. The CDR3 sequence is CASSPTGQTYEQYF. The DNA of the CDR3 is TGTGCCAGCTCACCAACGGGACAGACCTACGAGCAGTACTTC.

This clone was detected only once. The rearrangement uses TRBV11-1 and TRBJ2-1; 16 bases align to TRBD2. The trim removed 5 bases at V and 8 bases at J, leaving 6 bases unmatched. CDR3 length equals 16 residues. CDR1 is SGHAT, CDR2 FQDESV, per germline (reference sequence). Here the CDR3 reads CASSPGTSGRVYEQFF. As DNA, the CDR3 is TGTGCCAGCAGCCCCGGGACTAGCGGGAGGGTCTATGAGCAGTTCTTC.

This clone was detected once. J is TRBJ2-3 and V is TRBV4-1, with D uncertain. V was shortened by 0 bases and J by 7 bases, with 14 bases between the two germline ends. Per germline, CDR1 MGHRA and CDR2 YSYEKL. The CDR3 is 15 amino acids. CDR3 coding DNA: TGCGCCAGCAGCCAAGAGAAGAGTTTGGTGAATACGCAGTATTTT. As protein: CASSQEKSLVNTQYF.